The TCR beta chain under discussion was sequenced for a study of somatic mutations in cytotoxic T cells in rheumatoid arthritis. Findings and caveats of the study: In rheumatoid arthritis patients, the slight underrepresentation of TRBV07 was not adjusted for multiple comparisons. More than 20% of CD8+ cells belonged to the largest clone in about an eighth of the 65 patients.

Notes on this clone: The antigen is undetermined.

Method: immunoSEQ multiplex PCR; TCRdb's copy keeps in-frame clones and lacks some. Of several thousand clones in the sample, 60% to 80% were seen once. The CDR3 is 13 amino acids. With 8 bases removed from V and 2 bases from J, the gap between germline ends came to 9 bases. CDR1 MNHEY and CDR2 SMNVEV come from the germline V gene (reference sequence). This chain connects TRBV27 to TRBJ1-4; tentative D call: TRBD1 (5 bases). The source was CD8+ T cells sorted from blood, collected at a follow-up visit. The TCR sequence derives from a woman in her 70s with rheumatoid arthritis. In DNA, the CDR3 is TGTGCCAGCGCCTGGGGGACTAATGAAAAACTGTTTTTT. This sequence encodes CASAWGTNEKLFF. The full variable domain, completed using reference TRBV27 and TRBJ1-4, is EAQVTQNPRYLITVTGKKLTVTCSQNMNHEYMSWYRQDPGLGLRQIYYSMNVEVTDKGDVPEGYKVSRKEKRNFPLILESPSPNQTSLYFCASAWGTNEKLFFGSGTQLSVL.